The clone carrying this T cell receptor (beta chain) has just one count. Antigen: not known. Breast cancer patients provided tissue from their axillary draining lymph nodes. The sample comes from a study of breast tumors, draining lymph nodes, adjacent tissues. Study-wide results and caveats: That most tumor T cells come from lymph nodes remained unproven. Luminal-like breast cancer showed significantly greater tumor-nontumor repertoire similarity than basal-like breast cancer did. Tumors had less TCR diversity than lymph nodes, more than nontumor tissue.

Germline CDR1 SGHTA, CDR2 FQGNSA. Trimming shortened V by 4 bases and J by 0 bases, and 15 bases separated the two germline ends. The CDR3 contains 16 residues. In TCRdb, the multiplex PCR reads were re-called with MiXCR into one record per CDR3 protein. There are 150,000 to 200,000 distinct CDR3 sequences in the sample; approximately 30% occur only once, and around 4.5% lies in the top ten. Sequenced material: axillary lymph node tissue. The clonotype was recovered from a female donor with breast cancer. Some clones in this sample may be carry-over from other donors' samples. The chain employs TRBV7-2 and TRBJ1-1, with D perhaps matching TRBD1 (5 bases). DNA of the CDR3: TGTGCCAGCAGCTCAACCAAGTCGGGGCTGAACACTGAAGCTTTCTTT. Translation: CASSSTKSGLNTEAFF.